Given below is one TCR beta chain in context. No cognate antigen has been identified for it. Base-call qualities are not available, and no considerably larger clone is one nucleotide away. This specimen belongs to a study of shared clonotypes between healthy human individuals (TCRdb year 2020). Context from the whole study: The cohort included a few men and a couple of women between 18 and 49 years of age. For each donor, CD4 naive and CD4 memory were each run on three plates, CD8 naive on two plates, and CD8 memory on one plate. To estimate repertoire size and how much clonotype sharing occurs between individuals, the study deeply sequenced the blood TCR repertoires of five healthy adults. Libraries were prepared and TCR repertoires were sequenced by different laboratories using diverse techniques, in order to increase sequencing depth and limit assay-specific biases. Between about 0.8 and 9 billion PBMCs per donor were obtained by leukapheresis. Overall study outcomes, separate from this receptor: When a handful of donors were compared, the shared fraction of clonotypes was about 5% for naive CD4, approximately 3.5% for naive CD8, roughly 2.5% for memory CD4, and 0.4% for memory CD8. Sampling was restricted to blood, and TCR repertoires in tissues likely differ from the TCR repertoires found in blood. Even with the large sequencing depth, rarefaction of the sorted-subset datasets indicated that sequencing was incomplete. Pairwise subsampling led to the expectation that sequencing depth would affect the degree of clonotype sharing among donors. Higher generation probabilities were observed for clonotypes shared by all four sorted-subset donors than for non-shared clonotypes. Larger estimated clonotype richness was generally found for naive subsets than for memory subsets. The genetic and exposure-history diversity represented was limited by the small number of donors.

The V end gives up 0 bases and the J end 3 bases, leaving 5 bases in the junction not matched to a gene. The CDR3 measures 15 amino acids from cysteine to phenylalanine. Only the CDR3 part of the read is kept: 45 bases, read in frame from the first base. CDR1 and CDR2 were assigned from the germline V gene as SGHRS and YFSETQ. Using the deep immunoSEQ assay, TCR CDR3 regions were amplified from genomic DNA by multiplex PCR. Genomic DNA extracted from each cell subset was distributed evenly over all wells of several immunoSEQ 96-well plates, and each plate served as one replicate. For sorted subsets, roughly 200 ng genomic DNA, equal to some 28,000 T cell genomes, was loaded into each replicate PCR. Purified libraries were quantified with a Qubit 3.0 fluorometer, sized on a Bioanalyzer 2100, and re-quantified with the KAPA Library Quantification kit. Each immunoSEQ 96-well plate was sequenced on its own single-read 150-cycle Illumina NextSeq 550 flow cell. Per the original workflow: The immunoSEQ output contained only junctional sequences without quality scores, so filtering could not match that applied to full-length reads. To assign V/J genes and CDR3, sequences were annotated using PyIR, a Python wrapper for IgBLAST v1.9, with IMGT germline references. Reads with weak V/J assignments (E-value above 1e-6), missing CDR3, stop codons, out-of-frame junctions, or ambiguous translated residues were removed. V3J clonotypes were defined as sequences sharing an identical inferred V gene, J gene, and CDR3 amino acid sequence. Percentage overlap between repertoires was computed as shared unique clonotypes divided by the size of the smaller repertoire. Repertoire richness was assessed with RTK rarefaction, the Chao1 estimator, and Recon v2.1 estimates of unobserved clonotypes. For all TCRbeta clonotypes obtained by the gDNA method from a few donors, generation probabilities were computed with OLGA. TCRdb limited this immuneACCESS table to in-frame rearrangements with V and J called. A share of clones is missing; checked studies link under half to unresolved V genes, and the rest is unexplained. V and J calls and clone size come straight from that table; D and trimming were deduced from the DNA. The sample records about 1 million clones, approximately 76% of which are singletons. Clones ranked in the top ten supply 1.2% to 1.5% of the sample.

The donors were healthy, HIV-negative adults with no recently reported acute infections or vaccinations. All donors were Caucasian adults living in Nashville, Tennessee, USA. CD4+ T cells were enriched by magnetic negative selection, after which naive cells were positively selected on CD45RA and the negative fraction was taken as the memory subset. Blood was obtained by leukapheresis, after which PBMCs were separated by Ficoll-Histopaque density gradient centrifugation and cryopreserved in liquid nitrogen vapor phase. Analytical flow cytometry was used to check the purity and quantity of each magnetically sorted T cell population. Each sorted fraction had its genomic DNA isolated and then quantified by UV absorbance on a Nanodrop 2000c.

Sample: memory CD4+ T cells sorted from blood. The cell subset or site tag for this specimen amounts to: CD45RA-negative fraction. The rearranged segments are TRBV5-1 and TRBJ2-7, and 8 junction bases match TRBD2. The clonotype originates from a man aged 18 to 35 in good health. The nucleotide sequence reads as follows: TGCGCCAGCAGCTTGGATCCAGCGGGAGTCTACGAGCAGTACTTC. It encodes CASSLDPAGVYEQYF.